The 12 T cell receptor beta chains in this list originate from one sample, sequenced in a study of technical replicates of blood from several donors. TCRdb's table, derived via immunoSEQ multiplex PCR, lists solely in-frame clones and lacks some. Of 80,000 or so clones listed, 75% to 90% are singletons. Sequenced material: PBMCs. Every receptor here comes from a human donor in good health. Some clones in this sample may be carry-over from other donors' samples.

V is TRBV6-6 and J is TRBJ2-1; D is perhaps TRBD2 (5 bases). Germline assignment: CDR1 MNHNY and CDR2 SVGAGI (reference sequence). Trimming took 0 bases from V and 5 from J, leaving 14 bases between them. The CDR3 spans 16 residues. CDR3 nucleotides: TGTGCCAGCAGTTACTCGATTGGGAGTTGGGACAATGAGCAGTTCTTC. It is translated as CASSYSIGSWDNEQFF.

This chain joins TRBV27 and TRBJ1-4; D is perhaps TRBD1 (6 bases). The germline V gene has CDR1 MNHEY and CDR2 SMNVEV (reference sequence). Trimming shortened V by 4 bases and J by 8 bases, and 14 bases separated the two germline ends. This CDR3 region has 14 residues. The CDR3: CASSWGGPREKLFF. CDR3 bases: TGTGCCAGCAGTTGGGGGGGGCCGCGGGAAAAACTGTTTTTT.

V gene TRBV5-1 combines with J gene TRBJ1-1, with a tentative D call TRBD1 (5 bases). Germline V gene data show CDR1 as SGHRS and CDR2 as YFSETQ. V was clipped by 4 bases and J by 4 bases, with 14 bases between them. The CDR3 runs 14 residues. The CDR3 DNA reads TGCGCCAGCAGCCAGACGGGGAGGGGCACTGAAGCTTTCTTT. Protein: CASSQTGRGTEAFF.

The rearrangement joins TRBV21-1 to TRBJ1-6. TRBV21-1 is shown as a pseudogene. This CDR3 region has 13 residues. The CDR3, as DNA: TGTGCCAGCCGGAGGGGTGCGCATTGGGCCCTCCACTTT. Amino acids: CASRRGAHWALHF.

The chain has TRBV7-2 and TRBJ2-1; 7 nucleotides line up with TRBD2. Germline CDR1 is SGHTA and CDR2 is FQGNSA. The length of the CDR3 is 15 residues. Losses at the gene ends were 5 bases for V and 6 bases for J; bases not matched to a gene: 10. The CDR3 DNA is TGTGCCAGCAGCATAGTGGGGGGGACGGGCAATGAGCAGTTCTTC. The encoded protein is CASSIVGGTGNEQFF.

This clone was counted a few times. The chain uses TRBV4-1 and TRBJ2-7, with unresolved D. With 4 bases removed from V and 2 bases from J, the gap between germline ends came to 12 bases. CDR1 and CDR2 from the germline V gene are MGHRA and YSYEKL. CDR3 length: 14 amino acids. The CDR3 DNA is TGCGCCAGCAGCCTCGTTCCGGTAACCTACGAGCAGTACTTC. Translated, it gives CASSLVPVTYEQYF.

V is TRBV6-6 and J is TRBJ1-1; D unclear. V was trimmed by 8 bases and J by 5 bases, leaving 18 bases between them. Germline CDR1 is MNHNY and CDR2 is SVGAGI (reference sequence). The CDR3 spans 14 residues. The CDR3, as DNA: TGTGCCAGCGGTAGAGGGAGGAGGGAAACTGAAGCTTTCTTT. It codes for CASGRGRRETEAFF.

V usage is TRBV30 and J usage is TRBJ2-7; D unresolved. Trimming shortened V by 1 base and J by 3 bases, and 4 bases separated the two germline ends. The germline gives CDR1 GTSNPN, CDR2 SVGIG (reference sequence). CDR3 length equals 11 residues. The CDR3, as DNA: TGTGCCTGGAGTGGTAACTACGAGCAGTACTTC. Protein: CAWSGNYEQYF.

This sequence joins TRBV4-1 and TRBJ2-1; 8 positions agree with TRBD2. V gave up 3 bases and J gave up 4 bases; unmatched junction bases: 8. The CDR3 totals 16 residues. Germline CDR1 MGHRA, CDR2 YSYEKL. CDR3 nucleotide sequence: TGCGCCAGCAGCCACCCGAGCGGGAGTCGTTACAATGAGCAGTTCTTC. Translating gives CASSHPSGSRYNEQFF.

The chain couples TRBV5-8 to TRBJ2-5, with D hard to call. V was clipped by 2 bases and J by 1 base, with 9 bases between them. The germline gives CDR1 SGHTS, CDR2 YDEGEE. The CDR3 sequence is 14 residues long. The CDR3 loop is CASSLRHLQETQYF. CDR3 nucleotides: TGTGCCAGCAGCTTAAGACATCTCCAAGAGACCCAGTACTTC.

CDR3 sequence: CASSNLGAGASEKLFF. The CDR3 coding sequence is TGTGCCAGCAGCAACTTGGGGGCAGGGGCGAGTGAAAAACTGTTTTTT. The J gene is TRBJ1-4, the V gene TRBV14; tentatively, D is TRBD1 (6 bases). CDR1 and CDR2 (germline): SGHDN, FVKESK. V lost 5 bases and J 7 bases, leaving 20 bases between the germline ends. CDR3 length: 16 residues.

The chain has TRBV7-9 and TRBJ1-1; 9 bases are a match to TRBD1. The CDR3 has 14 residues. Germline V gene sequence: CDR1 SEHNR, CDR2 FQNEAQ (reference sequence). V dropped 3 bases and J dropped 4; count of bases not matched to a gene: 3. The CDR3 DNA reads TGTGCCAGCAGCTTCCGGGACAGGGCCACTGAAGCTTTCTTT. Translated, it gives CASSFRDRATEAFF.